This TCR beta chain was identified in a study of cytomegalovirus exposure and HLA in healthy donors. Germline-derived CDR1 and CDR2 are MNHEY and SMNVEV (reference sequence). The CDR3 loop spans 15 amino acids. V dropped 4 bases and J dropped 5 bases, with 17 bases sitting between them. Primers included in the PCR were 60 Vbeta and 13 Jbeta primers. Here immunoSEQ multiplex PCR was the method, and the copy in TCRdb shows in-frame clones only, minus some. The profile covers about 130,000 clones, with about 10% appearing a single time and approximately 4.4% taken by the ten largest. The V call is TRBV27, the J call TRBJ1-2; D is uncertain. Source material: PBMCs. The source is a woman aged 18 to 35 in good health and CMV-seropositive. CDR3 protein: CASSSFGVSPYGYTF. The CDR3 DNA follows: TGTGCCAGCAGTTCTTTTGGTGTTAGCCCGTATGGCTACACCTTC.